Sequencing of this T cell receptor (beta chain) was carried out in a study of breast tumors, draining lymph nodes, adjacent tissues (dated by TCRdb to 2016 to 2017). Some background on the complete study: Breast cancer patients provided tumor, adjacent nontumor tissue and axillary lymph nodes, and the study compared the TCR beta repertoires across these three sources. In human breast cancer, the study set out to evaluate how tumor, surrounding tissue and draining lymph node repertoires relate to one another and whether T cells may move between these sites.

The run used an Illumina HiSeq 2000. Multiplex PCR amplification was used to generate the TCR beta chain libraries. High-throughput sequencing was used to analyze the amplified TCR beta chain products. Through fastp at Q25 and MiXCR, TCRdb rebuilt clones from the public reads, retaining in-frame beta chains. All rows with the same CDR3 protein become a single entry with the most common DNA and genes. For this sample the table gives about 270,000 distinct CDR3 sequences, of which around 31% were detected only once. About 1.2% of the sample is in the top ten clones. Lymph node samples were obtained from the axillary draining lymph nodes of breast cancer patients. The germline V gene (reference sequence) specifies MNHEY as CDR1 and SMNVEV as CDR2. Germline trimming amounts to 7 bases on V and 2 bases on J, with 4 as the count of junction bases outside the gene matches. The CDR3 runs 13 amino acids, cysteine and phenylalanine included. The sequence is cut down to CDR3 DNA, 39 bases in frame from base 1.

What the authors observed across the whole study: Tumor and nontumor tissue repertoires were found to be significantly more similar in luminal-like than in basal-like breast cancer. The data were considered consistent with the idea that most tumor T cells come from the lymph node and then expand in tumor tissue. Tumor T-cell repertoires showed less diversity than lymph node repertoires and more diversity than nontumor tissue repertoires, and tumor T-cell repertoires showed preferential V and J gene usage. The study presented the conclusion that tumor T cells originate in lymph nodes as consistent with a hypothesis, not as something directly demonstrated.

Comment on this clonotype: Its antigen specificity is not known. Qualities for individual bases were not recorded, and no much larger clone is one base off.

Source material: axillary lymph node tissue. The rearrangement combines TRBV27 with TRBJ2-7; a stretch of 8 junction bases matches TRBD2. The TCR sequence derives from a female donor with breast cancer. Some clones in this sample may be carry-over from other donors' samples. CDR3 sequence: CASNRGGPYEQYF. At the DNA level, the sequence is TGTGCCAGCAACCGCGGGGGGCCCTACGAGCAGTACTTC.